What follows are 15 T cell receptor beta chains derived from one specimen sequenced in a study of blood T cell repertoires in COVID-19. Measured with immunoSEQ multiplex PCR; TCRdb has only the in-frame clones, and not every one. The sample holds about 100,000 clones, more than 85% seen once. The specimen sequenced was peripheral blood. These receptors were obtained from a man aged 55 to 70 with acute or convalescent COVID-19.

The rearrangement joins TRBV3-1 (or the pseudogene TRBV3-2) to TRBJ1-5; D is possibly TRBD1 (6 bases). V lost 1 base and J 7 bases, leaving 14 bases between the germline ends. The CDR3 covers 15 residues. The germline CDR1 and CDR2 sequences are LGHDT and YNNKEL (reference sequence). In nucleotides, the CDR3 is TGTGCCAGCAGCCAAGGAGGGGGGGGGCAACAGCCCCAGCATTTT. This translates into CASSQGGGGQQPQHF.

Only one count was recorded for this clone. The J gene is TRBJ2-1, the V gene TRBV18; 7 bases fit TRBD1. Germline V gene lookup returns CDR1 KGHSH and CDR2 LQKENI. The CDR3 consists of 18 residues. J gave up 8 bases and V 6 bases, and 22 bases lay outside the gene matches. In DNA, the CDR3 is TGTGCCAGCTCGACAACCCAACCCGACAGGGTGAGATTATATGAGCAGTTCTTC. The encoded protein is CASSTTQPDRVRLYEQFF.

This chain links TRBV7-9 with TRBJ1-1, with D perhaps TRBD1 (5 bases). CDR1 and CDR2 (germline): SEHNR, FQNEAQ (reference sequence). The CDR3 length is 13 residues. The V and J ends lost 5 bases and 7 bases respectively, with 14 bases between them. CDR3 nucleotides: TGTGCCAGCAGCGCCCGACAGAGCTATGAAGCTTTCTTT. The encoded protein is CASSARQSYEAFF.

This chain uses TRBV18 with TRBJ2-7, with TRBD1 matching 7 bases. Germline CDR1 and CDR2: KGHSH and LQKENI. CDR3 length equals 13 residues. J was trimmed by 5 bases and V by 0 bases; bases with no gene match: 1. As DNA, the CDR3 is TGTGCCAGCTCACCACCGACAGGGAACGAGCAGTACGTC. Its protein product is CASSPPTGNEQYV.

This clone was recorded once. This chain connects TRBV7-2 to TRBJ1-1; D unresolved. CDR3 length: 18 amino acids. Germline V gene data show CDR1 as SGHTA and CDR2 as FQGNSA. Trimming took 1 base from V and 0 from J, leaving 18 bases between them. CDR3 nucleotide sequence: TGTGCCAGCAGCTTAGTGGCAGTTCGGGAAAACTTGAACACTGAAGCTTTCTTT. Residues: CASSLVAVRENLNTEAFF.

This clone is a singleton in its sample. The J gene is TRBJ1-3, the V gene TRBV29-1, with D possibly being TRBD1 (6 bases). The CDR3 sequence is 12 residues long. Germline values: CDR1 SQVTM, CDR2 ANQGSEA. V lost 7 bases and J 1 base, leaving 8 bases between the germline ends. The CDR3 loop reads CSATGSGNTIYF. CDR3 DNA sequence: TGCAGCGCTACAGGGTCTGGAAACACCATATATTTT.

CDR3: CASSQPGLEGKLFF. The DNA of the CDR3 is TGTGCCAGCAGTCAGCCGGGACTGGAGGGAAAACTGTTTTTT. The chain has TRBV6-5 and TRBJ1-4; D is perhaps TRBD1 (5 bases). Germline V gene sequence: CDR1 MNHEY, CDR2 SVGAGI. The CDR3 has 14 amino acids. V dropped 5 bases and J dropped 10 bases, with 17 bases sitting between them.

This chain connects TRBV19 to TRBJ2-3; D might be TRBD2 (6 bases). Trimming took 1 base from V and 2 from J, leaving 10 bases between them. From germline, CDR1 is LNHDA and CDR2 SQIVND (reference sequence). The CDR3 has 15 residues. CDR3 coding DNA: TGTGCCAGTAGTATAGGTAGCGGTAACACAGATACGCAGTATTTT. Its protein product is CASSIGSGNTDTQYF.

The V call is TRBV28, the J call TRBJ2-7; 10 bases match TRBD1. Per the germline V gene, CDR1 is MDHEN and CDR2 is SYDVKM. Trimming took 3 bases from V and 2 from J; bases not matched to a gene: 1. This CDR3 is built from 14 residues. The CDR3 DNA follows: TGTGCCAGCAGTTTGACAGGGGGCACCTACGAGCAGTACGTC. It encodes CASSLTGGTYEQYV.

CDR3 residues: CSASDGYRTYEQYF. The CDR3 nucleotides are TGCAGTGCTAGTGATGGGTACAGGACCTACGAGCAGTACTTC. The J gene is TRBJ2-7, the V gene TRBV20-1; D is perhaps TRBD1 (5 bases). Germline CDR1 is DFQATT and CDR2 is SNEGSKA (reference sequence). V gave up 3 bases and J gave up 2 bases, with 14 bases separating them. CDR3 length equals 14 residues.

The rearrangement links TRBV6-4 to TRBJ2-1; possibly TRBD1 for D (6 bases). The length of the CDR3 is 13 residues. The germline gives CDR1 MRHNA, CDR2 SNTAGT. Between the trimmed V and J ends, which lost 2 bases and 8 bases, there was a span of 10 bases. The DNA of the CDR3 is TGTGCCAGCAGTGACACAGGGATCGATGAGCAGTTCTTC. Its translation: CASSDTGIDEQFF.

This clone was detected only once. This chain uses TRBV19 with TRBJ1-1, with D hard to call. CDR1 and CDR2 (germline): LNHDA, SQIVND (reference sequence). This CDR3 region has 15 residues. With 1 base removed from V and 3 bases from J, the gap between germline ends came to 12 bases. CDR3 sequence: CASSIVAARDTEAFF. The DNA for the CDR3 is TGTGCCAGTAGTATAGTAGCGGCGCGGGACACTGAAGCTTTCTTT.

The rearrangement joins TRBV5-5 to TRBJ1-4; 11 nucleotides agree with TRBD1. This CDR3 contains 15 residues. CDR1 is SGHKS, CDR2 YYEKEE, per germline (reference sequence). Trimming took 2 bases from V and 8 from J; bases not matched to a gene: 5. The CDR3 nucleotides read TGTGCCAGCAGCTTCGGACAGGGGGCGAACGAAAAACTGTTTTTT. Its translation: CASSFGQGANEKLFF.

The chain is built from TRBV7-6 and TRBJ2-1; 11 bases are shared with TRBD2. With 5 bases clipped from V and 2 bases from J, the junction kept 5 bases outside the gene matches. This CDR3 spans 16 amino acids. Looked up from germline, CDR1 is SGHVS and CDR2 is FNYEAQ. The CDR3 loop is CASSLGTSGTYNEQFF. The CDR3, as DNA: TGTGCCAGCAGCCTAGGGACTAGCGGAACCTACAATGAGCAGTTCTTC.

This chain links TRBV6-5 with TRBJ2-1, with TRBD1 matching over 7 bases. V gave up 6 bases and J gave up 12 bases; unmatched junction bases: 14. This CDR3 region has 14 residues. Germline V CDR1 and CDR2: MNHEY, SVGAGI. In nucleotides, the CDR3 is TGTGCCAGCAGGGCTCTCGACAGGGAGATAGGGCAGTTCTTC. Translating it yields CASRALDREIGQFF.